The rows below give T cell receptor beta chains drawn from one sample of a study of T cells after posttransplantation cyclophosphamide. Repertoires were generated with immunoSEQ multiplex PCR, while TCRdb's copy carries only in-frame clones and drops some. The data list under 50,000 clones, none observed once; around 2.2% falls to the top ten. Sequencing was carried out using PBMCs. All receptors derive from a man aged 40-49 years in good health, CMV-negative, and a related stem cell transplant donor. CDR3s include the opening cysteine and the closing phenylalanine or tryptophan. A D gene is named only where the DNA matches it firmly. Clone size appears in some rows only: once, few, many, or a class for an expanded clone.

TRBV5-1	TRBJ2-7	many	TRBD1	TGCGCCAGCACCGGGGACAGCTCCTACGAGCAGTACTTC	CASTGDSSYEQYF
TRBV30	TRBJ1-1	many	TRBD1	TGTGCCTGGAGTATCAGGGGGCGCGGAGTATCGATTGAAGCTTTCTTT	CAWSIRGRGVSIEAFF
TRBV10-3	TRBJ2-7	many	TRBD1	TGTGCCAGCCGGGACAGGATAAGGGTCCCCTACGAGCAGTACTTC	CASRDRIRVPYEQYF
TRBV29-1	TRBJ2-1	many	.	TGCAGCGTTAACTACCCTCAGCTGAGCTCCTACAATGAGCAGTTCTTC	CSVNYPQLSSYNEQFF
TRBV30	TRBJ1-2	many	.	TGTGCCCTGGAGGTAACAGATCGCTATGGCTACACCTTC	CALEVTDRYGYTF
TRBV5-4	TRBJ2-3	many	TRBD2	TGTGCCAGCAGCTTGTCGGGAGGGCCCCCAGATACGCAGTATTTT	CASSLSGGPPDTQYF
TRBV4-3	TRBJ1-2	many	.	TGCGCCAGCAGCCAAGGGGTCAGTTTTAGACAGTATGGTCCTAACTATGGCTACACCTTC	CASSQGVSFRQYGPNYGYTF
TRBV18	TRBJ2-1	many	TRBD2	TGTGCCAGCTCACGTCAGCGGGGGGGGACCAATGAGCAGTTCTTC	CASSRQRGGTNEQFF
TRBV27	TRBJ2-1	many	.	TGTGCCAGCAGTTTACCGGGTTTGGCCGGGTCGACTGAGCAGTTCTTC	CASSLPGLAGSTEQFF
TRBV6-5	TRBJ2-2	.	.	TGTGCCAGCAGCCTCGACAATTCCGGGGAGCTGTTTTTT	CASSLDNSGELFF
TRBV28	TRBJ1-4	many	TRBD1	TGTGCCAGCAAGGGGACAGGGGGGAGAGGAAATGAAAAACTGTTTTTT	CASKGTGGRGNEKLFF
TRBV27	TRBJ2-7	many	.	TGTGCCAGCAGTTTGACAGGCCCCCGCTACGAGCAGTACTTC	CASSLTGPRYEQYF
TRBV19	TRBJ1-1	many	.	TGTGCCAGTAGTATAGGAGGGACACACACTGAAGCTTTCTTT	CASSIGGTHTEAFF
TRBV18	TRBJ1-3	many	TRBD1	TGTGCCAGCTCTCGACAGGGGCACTCTGGAAACACCATATATTTT	CASSRQGHSGNTIYF
TRBV7-9	TRBJ2-2	many	TRBD2	TGTGCCAGCAGCTTCACTAGCGGGGTCACCGGGGAGCTGTTTTTT	CASSFTSGVTGELFF
TRBV4-1	TRBJ2-7	many	TRBD2	TGCGCCAGCAGCCCTACTAGCGGGGGCAATTACGAGCAGTACTTC	CASSPTSGGNYEQYF
TRBV7-9	TRBJ2-5	many	TRBD1	TGTGCCAGCAGCATCGGGACAGGGGGAGAGACCCAGTACTTC	CASSIGTGGETQYF
TRBV19	TRBJ2-1	many	.	TGTGCCAGTAGTTGGATCGGGGGCTCCTACAATGAGCAGTTCTTC	CASSWIGGSYNEQFF